This TCR beta chain appears in the sequencing data of a study of T cell repertoires in cytomegalovirus infection. Study-level background: As its CMV epitopes, the study selected recently identified HLA-C-restricted and well-studied HLA-B-restricted targets. CMV infection and matching HLA type were both indicated by public TCR beta signatures.

This CDR3 has 17 residues. Germline V lookup: CDR1 LGHNT, CDR2 FRNRAP. Trimming cost V 4 bases and J 10 bases; bases outside gene matches: 19. This clonotype was seen more than once but under ten times. What it binds is not known. Study observations and caveats: Carriage of CMV together with the relevant HLA was identifiable through cumulative public TCR beta family frequency. HLA-C-restricted, CMV-specific TCR beta clonotypes were dominant ex vivo.

TCRdb re-derived calls from the reads in MiXCR, one entry per CDR3 protein. The profile covers approximately 89,000 distinct CDR3 sequences, with 20% to 30% appearing a single time and around 50% taken by the ten largest. The J gene is TRBJ2-1, the V gene TRBV12-5; 7 bases map to TRBD1. Sequenced material: CD8+ T cells from cultured PBMCs, taken from culture after CMV antigen stimulation. The sequence came from a human donor in good health (CMV status not recorded). Some clones in this sample may be carry-over from other donors' samples. The chain's CDR3 is CASGSGSVGTALEEQFF. CDR3 coding DNA: TGTGCTAGTGGTTCGGGCTCGGTGGGGACAGCCCTCGAGGAGCAGTTCTTC. The whole variable domain, remainder taken from reference TRBV12-5 and TRBJ2-1, is DARVTQTPRHKVTEMGQEVTMRCQPILGHNTVFWYRQTMMQGLELLAYFRNRAPLDDSGMPKDRFSAEMPDATLATLKIQPSEPRDSAVYFCASGSGSVGTALEEQFFGPGTRLTVL.